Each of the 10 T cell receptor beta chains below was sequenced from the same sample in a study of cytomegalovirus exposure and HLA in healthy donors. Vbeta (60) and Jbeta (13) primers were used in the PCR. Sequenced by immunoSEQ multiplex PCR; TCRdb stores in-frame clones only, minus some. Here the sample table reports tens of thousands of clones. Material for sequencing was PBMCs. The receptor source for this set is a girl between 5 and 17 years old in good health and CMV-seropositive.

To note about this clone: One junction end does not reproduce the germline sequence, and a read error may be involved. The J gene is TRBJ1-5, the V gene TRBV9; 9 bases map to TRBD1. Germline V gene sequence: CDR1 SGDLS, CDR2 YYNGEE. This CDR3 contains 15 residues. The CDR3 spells CASSGQGDSNQHQHF. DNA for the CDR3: TGTGCCAGCAGCGGACAGGGGGATAGCAATCAGCACCAGCATTTT.

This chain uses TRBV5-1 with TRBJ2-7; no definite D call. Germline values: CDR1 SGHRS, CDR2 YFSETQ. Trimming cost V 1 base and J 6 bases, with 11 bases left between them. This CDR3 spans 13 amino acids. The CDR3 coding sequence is TGCGCCAGCAGCTTGACCACATTTACCGAGCAGTACTTC. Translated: CASSLTTFTEQYF.

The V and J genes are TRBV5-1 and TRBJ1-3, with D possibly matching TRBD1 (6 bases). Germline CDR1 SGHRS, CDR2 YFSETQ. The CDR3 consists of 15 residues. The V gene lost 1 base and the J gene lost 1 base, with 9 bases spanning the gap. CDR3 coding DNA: TGCGCCAGCAGCTTGACAGGGTTGTCTGGAAACACCATATATTTT. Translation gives CASSLTGLSGNTIYF.

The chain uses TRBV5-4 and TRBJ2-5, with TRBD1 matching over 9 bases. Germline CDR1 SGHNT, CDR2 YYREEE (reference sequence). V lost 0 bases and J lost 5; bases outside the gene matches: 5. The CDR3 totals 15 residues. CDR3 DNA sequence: TGTGCCAGCAGCTTGGACAGGGGGCGCTCGGAGACCCAGTACTTC. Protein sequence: CASSLDRGRSETQYF.

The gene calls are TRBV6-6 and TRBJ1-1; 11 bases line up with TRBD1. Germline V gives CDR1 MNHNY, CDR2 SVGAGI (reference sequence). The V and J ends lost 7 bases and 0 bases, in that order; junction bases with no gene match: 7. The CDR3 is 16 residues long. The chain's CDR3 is CASTWTGGAMNTEAFF. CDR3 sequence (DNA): TGTGCCAGCACCTGGACAGGGGGCGCGATGAACACTGAAGCTTTCTTT.

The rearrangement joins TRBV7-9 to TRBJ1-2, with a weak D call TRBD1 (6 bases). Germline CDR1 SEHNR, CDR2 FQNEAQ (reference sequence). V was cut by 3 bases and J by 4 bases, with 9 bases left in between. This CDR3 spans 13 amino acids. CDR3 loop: CASSFRGGYGYTF. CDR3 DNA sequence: TGTGCCAGCAGCTTCAGAGGGGGCTATGGCTACACCTTC.

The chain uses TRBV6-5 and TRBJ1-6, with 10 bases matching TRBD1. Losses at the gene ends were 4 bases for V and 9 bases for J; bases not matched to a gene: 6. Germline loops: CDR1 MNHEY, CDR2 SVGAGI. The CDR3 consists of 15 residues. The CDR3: CASSSGTGDFSPLHF. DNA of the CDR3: TGTGCCAGCAGTTCCGGGACAGGGGATTTTTCACCCCTCCACTTT.

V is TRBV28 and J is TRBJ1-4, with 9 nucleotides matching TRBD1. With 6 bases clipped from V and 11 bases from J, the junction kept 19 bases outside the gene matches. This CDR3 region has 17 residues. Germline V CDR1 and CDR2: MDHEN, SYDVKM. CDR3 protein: CASSPLIAGTGIRKLFF. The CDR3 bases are TGTGCCAGCAGCCCACTTATCGCCGGGACAGGGATTAGGAAACTGTTTTTT. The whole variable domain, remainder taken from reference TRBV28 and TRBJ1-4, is DVKVTQSSRYLVKRTGEKVFLECVQDMDHENMFWYRQDPGLGLRLIYFSYDVKMKEKGDIPEGYSVSREKKERFSLILESASTNQTSMYLCASSPLIAGTGIRKLFFGSGTQLSVL.

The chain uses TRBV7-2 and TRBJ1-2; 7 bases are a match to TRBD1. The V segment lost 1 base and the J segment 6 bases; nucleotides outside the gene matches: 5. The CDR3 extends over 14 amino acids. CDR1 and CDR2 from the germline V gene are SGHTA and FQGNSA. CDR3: CASSLGAGGHGYTF. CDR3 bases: TGTGCCAGCAGCTTAGGGGCAGGGGGACATGGCTACACCTTC.

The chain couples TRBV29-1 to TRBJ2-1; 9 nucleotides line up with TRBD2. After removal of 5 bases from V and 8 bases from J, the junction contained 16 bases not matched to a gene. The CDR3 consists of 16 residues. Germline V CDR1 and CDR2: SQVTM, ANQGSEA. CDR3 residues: CSVPALGGGALDEQFF. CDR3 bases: TGCAGCGTTCCTGCTTTAGGCGGGGGGGCCCTGGATGAGCAGTTCTTC.